This record looks at one T cell receptor beta chain sequence and its context. The data were taken from a study of technical replicates of blood from a few donors. Sequencing was performed with immunoSEQ multiplex PCR; in TCRdb, only in-frame clones are kept and a portion is missing. Of tens of thousands of clones listed, around 90% were seen once; the top ten hold 0.2% to 0.25%. There are 16 residues in the CDR3. Germline loops: CDR1 WNHNN, CDR2 SYGVQD (reference sequence). V shed 3 bases, J shed 7 bases, and the junction held 11 bases outside the gene matches. The sample comprised T cells isolated from PBMCs. V usage is TRBV10-1 and J usage is TRBJ2-1, with 8 bases aligning to TRBD2. This receptor was identified in a human donor in good health. The CDR3 loop is CASSDSGRGGRNEQFF. The CDR3 region has the DNA TGCGCCAGCAGTGACAGTGGTCGGGGCGGGAGGAATGAGCAGTTCTTC.